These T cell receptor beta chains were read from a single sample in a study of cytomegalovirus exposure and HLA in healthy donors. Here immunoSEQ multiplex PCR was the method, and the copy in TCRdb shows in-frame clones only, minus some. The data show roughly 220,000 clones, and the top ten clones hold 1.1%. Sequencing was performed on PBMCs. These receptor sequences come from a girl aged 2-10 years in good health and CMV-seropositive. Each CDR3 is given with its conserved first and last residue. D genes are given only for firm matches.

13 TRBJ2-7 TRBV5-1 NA TGCGCCAGCAGCTTGAACAGGAACTACGAGCAGTACTTC CASSLNRNYEQYF
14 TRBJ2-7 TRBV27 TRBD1 TGTGCCAGCAGTTTACAACAGGGGTCCTACGAGCAGTACTTC CASSLQQGSYEQYF
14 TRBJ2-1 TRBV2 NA TGTGCCAGCATCCGGACGACTACGGACAATGAGCAGTTCTTC CASIRTTTDNEQFF
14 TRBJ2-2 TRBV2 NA TGTGCCAGCAGTGAAGCGGGGCAAACCGGGGAGCTGTTTTTT CASSEAGQTGELFF
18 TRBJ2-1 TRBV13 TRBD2 TGTGCCAGCAGCTTACCGACTAGCGGGAGTGTCCCTGAGGATGAGCAGTTCTTC CASSLPTSGSVPEDEQFF
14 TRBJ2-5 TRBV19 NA TGTGCCAGTAGTATCTCGGGAGCGAGGGAGACCCAGTACTTC CASSISGARETQYF
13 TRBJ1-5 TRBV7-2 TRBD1 TGTGCCAGCAGCTGGACAGGGAAGCAGCCCCAGCATTTT CASSWTGKQPQHF
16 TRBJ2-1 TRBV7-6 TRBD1 TGTGCCAGCAGCTTAGCCCCCCAGGGGGCTTACAATGAGCAGTTCTTC CASSLAPQGAYNEQFF
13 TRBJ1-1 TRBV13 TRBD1 TGTGCCAGCAACACAGACAGGGCCCTAGAAGCTTTCTTT CASNTDRALEAFF
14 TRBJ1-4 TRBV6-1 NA TGTGCCAGCAGTGGGGTGGACAGTAATGAAAAACTGTTTTTT CASSGVDSNEKLFF
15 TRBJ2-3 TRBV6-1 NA TGTGCCAGCAGTGAAGACAGATCCAGCACAGATACGCAGTATTTT CASSEDRSSTDTQYF
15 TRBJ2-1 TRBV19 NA TGTGCCAGTACCGATCAGCGGGCCGCTTACAATGAGCAGTTCTTC CASTDQRAAYNEQFF
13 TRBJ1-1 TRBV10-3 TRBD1 TGTGCCAGCACAGGGGGCGTCGACACTGAAGCTTTCTTT CASTGGVDTEAFF
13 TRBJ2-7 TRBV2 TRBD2 TGTGCCAGCAGTAGGCTAGCGGGAGGGGAGCAGTACTTC CASSRLAGGEQYF
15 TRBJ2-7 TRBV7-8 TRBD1 TGTGCCAGCAGAGACCGGACAGGTACGCCCTACGAGCAGTACTTC CASRDRTGTPYEQYF
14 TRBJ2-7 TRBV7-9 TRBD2 TGTGCCAGCAGCTCGACTAGCGGGAGCCCCGAGCAGTACTTC CASSSTSGSPEQYF
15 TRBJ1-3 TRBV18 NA TGTGCCAGCTCCCCCGGGGGGCGTTCTGGAAACACCATATATTTT CASSPGGRSGNTIYF
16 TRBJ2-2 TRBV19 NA TGTGCCAGTAGTATTGGAGGGCTGGCGGTAACCGGGGAGCTGTTTTTT CASSIGGLAVTGELFF
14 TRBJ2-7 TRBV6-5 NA TGTGCCAGCGGAACCGGGACACCCAAGCGCGAGCAGTACTTC CASGTGTPKREQYF
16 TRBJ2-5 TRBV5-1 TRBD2 TGCGCCAGCAGCCTAGGACTAGCGGGAGGCGGAGAGACCCAGTACTTC CASSLGLAGGGETQYF
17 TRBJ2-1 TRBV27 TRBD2 TGTGCCAGCAGCTTTGCCCCGGGACTAGCCTCCTACAATGAGCAGTTCTTC CASSFAPGLASYNEQFF
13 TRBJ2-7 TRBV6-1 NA TGTGCCAGCAGTGATGGACTCCCCTACGAGCAGTACTTC CASSDGLPYEQYF
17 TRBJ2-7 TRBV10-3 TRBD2 TGTGCCATCAGTGCTCCCCCAGGAGCGGGAGAAGCCCACGAGCAGTACTTC CAISAPPGAGEAHEQYF
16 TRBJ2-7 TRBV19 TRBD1 TGTGCCAGCGGGACAGGGGGCGTCGGGACCCCCTCCGAGCAGTACTTC CASGTGGVGTPSEQYF
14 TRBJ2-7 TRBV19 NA TGTGCCAGTAGTCTCCCCGGGCGGGACTACGAGCAGTACTTC CASSLPGRDYEQYF
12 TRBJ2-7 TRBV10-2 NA TGCGCCAGCAGTGATTATAACTACGAGCAGTACTTC CASSDYNYEQYF
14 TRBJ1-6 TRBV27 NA TGTGCCAGCAGTTTCTGGACAATGACTTCACCCCTCCACTTT CASSFWTMTSPLHF
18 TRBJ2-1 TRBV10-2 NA TGCGCCAGCAGTGTGGGGGCAGATGGACTGTCATTCTACAATGAGCAGTTCTTC CASSVGADGLSFYNEQFF
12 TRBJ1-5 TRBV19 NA TGTGCCAGTAGTGGGCCTGATCAGCCCCAGCATTTT CASSGPDQPQHF
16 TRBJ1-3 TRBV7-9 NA TGTGCCAGCAGCTTAGGGGGGCCCATTTCTGGAAACACCATATATTTT CASSLGGPISGNTIYF
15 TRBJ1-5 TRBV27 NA TGTGCCAGCAGTCTACTACAGGATAGCAATCAGCCCCAGCATTTT CASSLLQDSNQPQHF
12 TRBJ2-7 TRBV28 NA TGTGCCAGCAGTTTTGGTCGAGGGGAGCAGTACTTC CASSFGRGEQYF
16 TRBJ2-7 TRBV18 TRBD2 TGTGCCAGCTCACCACCGGGGCTAGCGGGAGCCTACGAGCAGTACTTC CASSPPGLAGAYEQYF
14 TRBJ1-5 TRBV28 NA TGTGCCAGCAGCGGAACCCCCGGACAGCAGCCCCAGCATTTT CASSGTPGQQPQHF
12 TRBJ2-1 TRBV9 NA TGTGCCAGCAGAGGGGACTACAATGAGCAGTTCTTC CASRGDYNEQFF
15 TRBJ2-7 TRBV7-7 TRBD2 TGTGCCAGCAGCTTAGAAGGACTAGCGGGAAGCGAGCAGTACTTC CASSLEGLAGSEQYF
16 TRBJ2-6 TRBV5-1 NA TGCGCCAGCAGCTTGGATCCTAGTACTGGGGCCAACGTCCTGACTTTC CASSLDPSTGANVLTF
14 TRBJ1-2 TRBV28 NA TGTGCCAGCAGTTTGGAACAGGAGAACTATGGCTACACCTTC CASSLEQENYGYTF
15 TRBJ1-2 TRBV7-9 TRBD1 TGTGCCAGCAGCTCCTGGACAGGGTTGAACTATGGCTACACCTTC CASSSWTGLNYGYTF
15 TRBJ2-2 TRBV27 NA TGTGCCAGCAGTTGGCGGCTAGCGAACACCGGGGAGCTGTTTTTT CASSWRLANTGELFF
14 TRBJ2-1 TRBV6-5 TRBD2 TGTGCCACCTCAAAGGGACTAGCGTACAATGAGCAGTTCTTC CATSKGLAYNEQFF
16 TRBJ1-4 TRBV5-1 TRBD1 TGCGCCAGCAGCTCTCGTCAGGGGGTAACTAATGAAAAACTGTTTTTT CASSSRQGVTNEKLFF
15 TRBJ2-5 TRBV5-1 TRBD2 TGCGCCAGCAGCTTGGTGGGACTAGCGAAAGAGACCCAGTACTTC CASSLVGLAKETQYF
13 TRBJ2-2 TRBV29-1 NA TGCAGCGTCCTCCTACCCCTCACCGGGGAGCTGTTTTTT CSVLLPLTGELFF
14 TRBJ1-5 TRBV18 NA TGTGCCAGCTCACCGGGCCAGAACAATCAGCCCCAGCATTTT CASSPGQNNQPQHF